Listed below are T cell receptor beta chains from one sample, sequenced in a study of T cell responses to AZD1222 COVID-19 vaccine. The table came from immunoSEQ multiplex PCR; TCRdb's copy has only in-frame clones and leaves some out. The sample lists about 88,000 clones; 75% to 90% were seen once. This material consisted of peripheral blood, taken on day 0 of AZD1222 vaccination. These receptors were collected from an adult in good health. Each CDR3 is given with its conserved first and last residue. The order of the fields is J gene, clone size, D gene, V gene, CDR3 DNA, CDR3 protein. A D gene is named only where the DNA matches it firmly. The listing skips clone size in some rows; elsewhere it reads once, few, many or a size class.

TRBJ1-2 | - | - | TRBV16 | TGTGCCAGCAGCCAATCCGGGATCAACTATGGCTACACCTTC | CASSQSGINYGYTF
TRBJ2-7 | few | - | TRBV7-3 | TGTGCCAGCAGCCTGGCCCCGGGGGCGGGTGAGCAGTACTTC | CASSLAPGAGEQYF
TRBJ2-1 | - | - | TRBV7-2 | TGTGCCAGCAGCCTCGCCCACAATGAGCAGTTCTTC | CASSLAHNEQFF
TRBJ2-5 | - | TRBD1 | TRBV5-5 | TGTGCCAGCAGCCCCCGGGACAGGGAGGGGACCCAGTACTTC | CASSPRDREGTQYF
TRBJ2-1 | - | TRBD2 | TRBV14 | TGTGCCAGCAGCCCGGGACTAGCGGGCAATAATGAGCAGTTCTTC | CASSPGLAGNNEQFF
TRBJ2-7 | - | - | TRBV4-2 | TGTGCCAGCAGCCAAGGGGCTAGCTCGGGGTACGAGCAGTACTTC | CASSQGASSGYEQYF
TRBJ2-6 | - | - | TRBV13 | TGTGCCAGCAGCTTCGACGTGACGAACACTGGGGCCAACGTCCTGACTTTC | CASSFDVTNTGANVLTF
TRBJ2-1 | few | TRBD2 | TRBV6-6 | TGTGCCAGCAGTTACTCGACGGCTAGCGGGAGGAATGAGCAGTTCTTC | CASSYSTASGRNEQFF
TRBJ1-2 | - | - | TRBV10-3 | TGTGCCATCAGTGTCTCCCATCCTCGGGACGCCTTTGAGGGCTACACCTTC | CAISVSHPRDAFEGYTF
TRBJ2-1 | - | - | TRBV6-5 | TGTGCCAGCAGGGCTCCAGGGGTGTATCATGAGCAGTTCTTC | CASRAPGVYHEQFF
TRBJ2-3 | - | TRBD2 | TRBV6-4 | TGTGCCAGCAGCCGGGGACTAGATGGCCCAGATACGCAGTATTTT | CASSRGLDGPDTQYF
TRBJ1-3 | - | - | TRBV7-9 | TGTGCCAGCAGCTCTGCTATATTCAACACCATATATTTT | CASSSAIFNTIYF
TRBJ2-6 | - | - | TRBV7-3 | TGTGCCAGCAGCCAACAGGGAACTGGGGCCAACGTCCTGACTTTC | CASSQQGTGANVLTF
TRBJ2-5 | - | TRBD2 | TRBV4-2 | TGTGCCAGCAGCCCCCCGAAGGCTAGCGGGGACCAGGGGACCCAGTACTTC | CASSPPKASGDQGTQYF
TRBJ2-3 | - | TRBD2 | TRBV5-6 | TGTGCCAGCAGCTTCGGGACTAGCGGGAGATGGGGCAGCACAGATACGCAGTATTTT | CASSFGTSGRWGSTDTQYF
TRBJ2-7 | - | TRBD1 | TRBV18 | TGTGCCAGCTCACGGGACAGCTACGAGCAGTACTTC | CASSRDSYEQYF
TRBJ1-4 | - | - | TRBV15 | TGTGCCACCAGCAGAGCACAGGGCGGTGAAAAACTGTTTTTT | CATSRAQGGEKLFF
TRBJ2-1 | - | - | TRBV5-4 | TGTGCCAGCAGCTTGGGGGCGTATGAGCAGTTCTTC | CASSLGAYEQFF
TRBJ1-1 | - | - | TRBV13 | TGTGCCAGCACCCTCCGGCTTCGTCCGTCTAACACTGAAGCTTTCTTT | CASTLRLRPSNTEAFF
TRBJ1-1 | - | - | TRBV11-2 | TGTGCCAGCAGCTTGGAGGTGGGACCCGGAGCTTTCTTT | CASSLEVGPGAFF
TRBJ1-1 | - | TRBD1 | TRBV3-1/TRBV3-2 | TGTGCCAGCAGCCAAGTCGACAGGGGCACTGAAGCTTTCTTT | CASSQVDRGTEAFF
TRBJ2-7 | - | - | TRBV20-1 | TGCAGTGCTATAAAGGATGGGAGTTGGGCCTTC | CSAIKDGSWAF
TRBJ2-1 | - | TRBD2 | TRBV6-4 | TGTGCCAGCAGTGACGGACTAGCGGGGGTCAATGAGCAGTTCTTC | CASSDGLAGVNEQFF
TRBJ1-3 | once | TRBD1 | TRBV27 | TGTGCCAGCAGTCCGCGGACAGGTTTTGGAAACACCATATATTTT | CASSPRTGFGNTIYF
TRBJ2-7 | - | TRBD2 | TRBV10-3 | TGTGCCATCAGTGAGTCTCGGAGCGGGGGAACCTACGAGCAGTACTTC | CAISESRSGGTYEQYF
TRBJ1-1 | - | - | TRBV5-1 | TGCGCCAGCTCGACTGGGGCGAACACTGAAGCTTTCTTT | CASSTGANTEAFF
TRBJ1-1 | - | - | TRBV5-1 | TGCGCCAGCAGCTGGACAGCTAACACTGAAGCTTTCTTT | CASSWTANTEAFF
TRBJ1-2 | - | - | TRBV19 | TGTGCCAGTAGTTCGGGACAATGGAACTATGGCTACACCTTC | CASSSGQWNYGYTF
TRBJ2-2 | - | - | TRBV11-2 | TGTGCCAGCAGCTCCTTGGATACGCGGAACACCGGGGAGCTGTTTTTT | CASSSLDTRNTGELFF
TRBJ1-3 | - | TRBD1 | TRBV5-1 | TGCGCCAGCAGCTTGGCAGGGGGCGGAAACACCATATATTTT | CASSLAGGGNTIYF
TRBJ1-1 | - | - | TRBV5-8 | TGTGCCAGCAGCTTGGCGGCGGGCCCCCGGGCCGCTGAAGCTTTCTTT | CASSLAAGPRAAEAFF
TRBJ2-7 | - | - | TRBV12-3/TRBV12-4 | TGTGCCAGCAGTTTTGCCCGGGGTAACGAGCAGTACTTC | CASSFARGNEQYF
TRBJ1-3 | - | - | TRBV25-1 | TGTGCCAGCAGTGACCTCAGGACGGGCTCTGGAAACACCATATATTTT | CASSDLRTGSGNTIYF
TRBJ1-1 | - | - | TRBV19 | TGTGCCAGTATGCCAGGGGCGGGGACTGAAGCTTTCTTT | CASMPGAGTEAFF
TRBJ2-3 | - | - | TRBV7-9 | TGTGCCAGCAGGGGAGAGACGGGCACAGATACGCAGTATTTT | CASRGETGTDTQYF